Sequencing of this TCR beta chain was carried out in a study of blood T cell repertoires in COVID-19 (dated by TCRdb to about 2020). General notes on the study: Collaborator samples came from the United States, Italy and Spain and covered acute and convalescent phases of COVID-19. Where available, HLA class I and class II types were obtained from metadata supplied by the sample provider rather than from assay-based typing. Samples came from the ongoing ImmuneRACE study (first 160 participants) plus 1,254 subjects from 6 global collaborators. Deeply sampled blood TCRbeta repertoires from subjects exposed to, actively infected with, or recovered from COVID-19 were included in the dataset. The prospective study material was composed of cDNA or gDNA derived from T cells, B-cell-depleted T cells, or PBMCs. The repertoires were released in a freely available public database intended as a resource for research on the immune response to SARS-CoV-2. A de-identified subject ID, COVID-19 status, age in years and sex were almost always included in the sample metadata. Here is what the overall study found, with its caveats: Clinical and demographic metadata were provided uncurated, with the amount varying by source and participant.

TCRbeta CDR3 regions were amplified from genomic DNA by means of the immunoSEQ Assay, a bias-controlled multiplex PCR. In the authors' own workflow: Nucleated cell counts per sample were estimated from amplification of reference gene primers within the assay. To quantify the absolute abundance of each unique TCRbeta CDR3 rearrangement, sequence reads were collapsed and filtered. For each sample, productive Simpson clonality was calculated as the square root of Simpson's diversity index across productive rearrangements. TCRdb obtained this table from immuneACCESS and retained in-frame rearrangements with V and J assigned. These tables miss some clones; where compared with another copy, unresolved V genes account for less than half of the shortfall, and the remainder is unexplained. That table supplies the V and J calls and clone size; D and trimming were determined from the DNA. Across this sample there are 150,000 to 200,000 clones, with approximately 85% seen only once. The leading ten clones occupy 3% to 4% of the sample.

The germline V gene encodes CDR1 MDHEN and CDR2 SYDVKM. Trimming removed 1 base from V and 4 bases from J; the gene matches leave 5 bases unexplained. From the cysteine up to the phenylalanine, the CDR3 has a length of 17 residues. CDR3 DNA is the only sequence kept; it has 51 bases, read in frame from the first base. Collaborating institutions collected whole blood in K2EDTA tubes following their own protocols. For TCRbeta analysis, collaborators shipped samples in one of three forms: frozen whole blood, isolated PBMCs, or DNA extracted from either of those sample types. Details on this clone: Its antigen target is currently unknown. No much larger clone exists at a distance of one base, and base qualities are not known. Other nucleotide sequences in the sample specify the same CDR3.

This sequence originates from a man between 60 and 75 years old with acute or convalescent COVID-19. The sequence is built from TRBV28 and TRBJ2-2; TRBD2 fits 11 bases in the junction. What was sequenced was peripheral blood. The DNA reads as follows: TGTGCCAGCAGTTTATCGCTAGCGGGGGGTTGCACCGGGGAGCTGTTTTTT. It specifies CASSLSLAGGCTGELFF.